This paragraph reports one T cell receptor (beta chain). Using a J-beta primer mix together with a sample-barcoded 5' primer, a second PCR was run for about 6 to 12 cycles. Through a template-switch adaptor with 12 random nucleotides, each cDNA molecule received a tag. TCRdb reprocessed the 5' RACE reads with MiXCR, giving one entry per CDR3 protein. The repertoire includes 650,000 to 800,000 distinct CDR3 sequences, roughly half of them detected once, and around an eighth sits in the top ten. Caucasian individuals from Russia who were healthy and aged roughly 6 to 95 acted as donors. In each sample, at least 7 million PBMCs were isolated. Each sample yielded at least 6 micrograms of PBMC total RNA. This entry is derived from a study of blood T cells in healthy people across ages. The CDR3 consists of 16 residues. Germline CDR1 and CDR2: KGHSH and LQKENI. Trimming took off 2 bases at V and 10 bases at J, with 18 bases between the two ends.

This chain connects TRBV18 to TRBJ1-6; D is possibly TRBD1 (5 bases). Material for sequencing was blood. This TCR came from a woman older than 75 in good health. CDR3 in amino acids: CASSPKGQGGGSPLHF. The CDR3 DNA reads TGTGCCAGCTCACCAAAAGGCCAGGGCGGTGGATCACCCCTCCACTTT.